These 5 T cell receptor beta chains originate from one sample sequenced in a study of blood T cells in healthy people across ages. It was with a sample-barcoded 5' primer and a J-beta primer mix that a second PCR of roughly 7 to 12 cycles was run. MiXCR, applied by TCRdb to the 5' RACE reads, yields one record per CDR3 protein. The sample gives over 1.5 million distinct CDR3 sequences, roughly 49% of which show up once; around 2.1% is in the top ten. Sequencing was performed on blood. The source is a woman aged 40 to 50 in good health.

This clonotype was detected a few times. The rearrangement links TRBV12-3 or TRBV12-4 to TRBJ2-6; D gene uncertain. This CDR3 is built from 13 residues. The germline V and J ends were trimmed by 10 bases and 4 bases, with 11 bases remaining between them. For the CDR3, the DNA is TGTGCCACCACCTACTTGGGGGCCAACGTCCTGACTTTC. Residues: CATTYLGANVLTF.

This clonotype was seen a handful of times. V and J are TRBV6-6 and TRBJ1-6; D remains unclear. Germline assignment: CDR1 MNHNY and CDR2 SVGAGI (reference sequence). The CDR3 contains 12 residues. V dropped 0 bases and J dropped 14 bases, with 8 bases sitting between them. The CDR3 DNA reads TGTGCCAGCAGTTACTCCGGGTACTCCCTCCACTTT. Encoded protein: CASSYSGYSLHF.

The chain has TRBV9 and TRBJ2-1, with TRBD1 identical over 10 bases. Germline CDR1 is SGDLS and CDR2 is YYNGEE. The V gene end was trimmed by 0 bases and the J gene end by 7 bases; junction bases not matched to a gene: 16. The CDR3 extends over 19 amino acids. The CDR3 DNA sequence: TGTGCCAGCAGCGTAGCTTTTTCTACCGACAGGGGGCGAAGGAATGAGCAGTTCTTC. It encodes CASSVAFSTDRGRRNEQFF.

This clonotype was detected only a few times. The J gene is TRBJ2-7, the V gene TRBV7-9; 7 nucleotides line up with TRBD2. The germline CDR1 and CDR2 sequences are SEHNR and FQNEAQ (reference sequence). The CDR3 extends over 18 amino acids. V was clipped by 3 bases and J by 0 bases; unmatched bases: 14. Written as DNA, the CDR3 is TGTGCCAGCAGCTTGCCGACGACTCGAGCTAGCGGCTCCTACGAGCAGTACTTC. This encodes CASSLPTTRASGSYEQYF.

This chain connects TRBV6-2 or TRBV6-3 to TRBJ2-7; TRBD2 agrees at 7 bases. The ends lost 5 bases at V and 3 bases at J; junction bases unmatched: 7. The CDR3 contains 14 residues. In germline, CDR1 is MNHEY, CDR2 SVGEGT. CDR3 in amino acids: CASSPAGDYYEQYF. Here the CDR3 DNA reads TGTGCCAGCAGTCCCGCGGGGGATTACTACGAGCAGTACTTC.